This entry features one T cell receptor beta chain sequence. The entry originates in a study of blood T cell repertoires in COVID-19. Study context: Acute-phase and convalescent COVID-19 samples originated in the United States, Italy and Spain.

Clones were read by immunoSEQ multiplex PCR, and TCRdb kept only the in-frame ones, dropping some. This table has approximately 100,000 clones, approximately 85% appearing once. Germline-derived CDR1 and CDR2 are MNHEY and SVGAGI. The CDR3 runs to 15 residues. Trimming took 4 bases from V and 0 from J, leaving 13 bases between them. Sequencing was done on a sample of peripheral blood. J is TRBJ2-7 and V is TRBV6-5, with unresolved D. The clonotype originates from a human donor in a cohort sampled during active COVID-19. CDR3 residues: CASSFSGGSSYEQYF. In nucleotides, the CDR3 is TGTGCCAGCAGTTTCTCAGGCGGAAGCTCCTACGAGCAGTACTTC.